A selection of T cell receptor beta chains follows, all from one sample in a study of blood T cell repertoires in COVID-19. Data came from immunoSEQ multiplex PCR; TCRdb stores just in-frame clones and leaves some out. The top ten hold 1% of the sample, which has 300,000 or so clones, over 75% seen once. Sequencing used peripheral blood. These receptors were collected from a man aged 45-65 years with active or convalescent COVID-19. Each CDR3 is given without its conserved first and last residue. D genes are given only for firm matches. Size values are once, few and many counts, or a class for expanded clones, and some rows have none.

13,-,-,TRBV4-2,ASSRKAGYTDTQY
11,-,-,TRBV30,AWSVDSQETQY
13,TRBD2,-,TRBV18,ASSPRRASGGEQF
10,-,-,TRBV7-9,ASSDRGEKLF
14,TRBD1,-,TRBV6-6,ASRDRDRGTYNEQF
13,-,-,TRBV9,ASSVVPELGNTIY
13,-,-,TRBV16,ASSHERPVGEKLF
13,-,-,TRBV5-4,ASSLGDGLGTEAF
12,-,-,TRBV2,ASIWLAQRFEQF
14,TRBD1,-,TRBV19,ASSLMTGTTYNEQF
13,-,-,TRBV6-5,ASSYSRRGTTEAF
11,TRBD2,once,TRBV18,ASSPSGKETQY
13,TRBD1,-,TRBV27,ASSFSDRVGTEAF
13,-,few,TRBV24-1,ATSDRGGSGYGYT
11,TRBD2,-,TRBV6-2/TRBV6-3,ASSFREVYEQY
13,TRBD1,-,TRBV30,AWSVGGRGRQPQH
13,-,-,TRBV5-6,ASSQNSGINEKLF
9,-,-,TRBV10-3,AIRSGETQY
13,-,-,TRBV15,ATSSTTGKNEKLF
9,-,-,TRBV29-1,SVGEEYEQY
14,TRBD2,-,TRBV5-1,ASSLGLAINTGELF
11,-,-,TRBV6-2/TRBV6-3,ASSYSQQETQY
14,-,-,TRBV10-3,AISDNLQGSKNIQY
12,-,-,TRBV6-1,ASSERRLGNTIY
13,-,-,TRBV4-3,ASSQDQQGWHEQF
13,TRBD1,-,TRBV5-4,ASSPTTGGPTEAF
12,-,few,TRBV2,ASTVETGNTEAF
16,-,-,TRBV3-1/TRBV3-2,ASSQSFPSLKYGNTIY
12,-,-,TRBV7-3,ASSLLGAESPLH
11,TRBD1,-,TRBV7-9,ASSTGQIYGYT
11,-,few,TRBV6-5,ASSYDRDQPQH
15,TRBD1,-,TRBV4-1,ASSQDYLRGRRDEQF
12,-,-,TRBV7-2,ASSQGVISTEAF
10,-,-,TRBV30,AWSAAYNEQF
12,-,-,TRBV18,ASSRGLSSYEQY
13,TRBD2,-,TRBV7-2,ASSFYAGGLGTQY
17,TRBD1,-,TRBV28,ASSQPTGGDQFSTDTQY
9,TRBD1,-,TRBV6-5,ASWGQSTSK
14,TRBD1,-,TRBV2,ASRVTGQESVETQY
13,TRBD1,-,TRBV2,ASSDAGQIYQPQH
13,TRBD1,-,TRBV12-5,ASGRTGVSYNEQF
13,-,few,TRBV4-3,ASSQAVGQLYEQY
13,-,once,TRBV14,ASSLSSGPYYEQY
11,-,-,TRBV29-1,SVSPSGSYEQY
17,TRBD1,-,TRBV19,ASSILPGQGSSGANVLT
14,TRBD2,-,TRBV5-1,ASSVLAGGEADTQY
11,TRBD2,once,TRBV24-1,ATSSGKGYEQY
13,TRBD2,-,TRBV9,ASSAPGLAGNEQF
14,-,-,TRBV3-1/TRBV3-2,ASSQGAPGGNQPQH
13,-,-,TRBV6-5,ASRTTGGFNSPLH
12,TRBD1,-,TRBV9,ASSATGFMEKLF
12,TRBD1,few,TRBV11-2,ASSLGTGLGEQY
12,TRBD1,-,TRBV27,ASSPGQGAEKLF